Below, 8 T cell receptor beta chains from the same sample are listed, as sequenced in a study of blood T cell repertoires in COVID-19. The assay was immunoSEQ multiplex PCR, and TCRdb's table has in-frame clones only and misses some. The sample lists approximately 210,000 clones, 85% to 90% occurring once. Material for sequencing was peripheral blood. Every receptor here comes from a human donor in a cohort sampled during active COVID-19.

The chain links TRBV3-1 (or the pseudogene TRBV3-2) to TRBJ2-5; possible D gene TRBD1, 6 bases. The ends were cut back, 1 base at V and 2 bases at J, with 17 bases in the middle. Germline V lookup: CDR1 LGHDT, CDR2 YNNKEL (reference sequence). This CDR3 is 17 amino acids long. CDR3 region: CASSQGLLDRPQETQYF. CDR3 nucleotides: TGTGCCAGCAGCCAAGGGCTTCTCGACAGGCCACAAGAGACCCAGTACTTC.

This chain joins TRBV18 and TRBJ2-7, with a weak D call TRBD2 (7 bases). Trimming shortened V by 2 bases and J by 5 bases, and 19 bases separated the two germline ends. Looked up from germline, CDR1 is KGHSH and CDR2 is LQKENI. CDR3 size: 16 residues. CDR3 DNA: TGTGCCAGCTCACCAGGGGTGGGGGGGCCAGGAAACGAGCAGTACTTC. It specifies CASSPGVGGPGNEQYF.

The chain joins TRBV5-1 to TRBJ2-7, with TRBD1 matching over 9 bases. The CDR3 covers 13 residues. CDR1 and CDR2 from the germline V gene are SGHRS and YFSETQ. J was trimmed by 4 bases and V by 6 bases; bases with no gene match: 5. The DNA of the CDR3 is TGCGCCAGCACTACAGGGGGCGGGTACGAGCAGTACTTC. It codes for CASTTGGGYEQYF.

J is TRBJ2-6 and V is TRBV28; D is unclear. CDR1 and CDR2 (germline): MDHEN, SYDVKM. With 2 bases removed from V and 0 bases from J, the gap between germline ends came to 5 bases. The CDR3 spans 15 residues. The CDR3 sequence is CASSLQNSGANVLTF. Here the CDR3 DNA reads TGTGCCAGCAGTTTACAAAACTCTGGGGCCAACGTCCTGACTTTC.

V gene TRBV5-1 combines with J gene TRBJ2-7; possible D gene TRBD2, 5 bases. Germline V gives CDR1 SGHRS, CDR2 YFSETQ. V lost 4 bases and J lost 1, with 9 bases in between. The CDR3 sequence is 13 residues long. The CDR3 region has the DNA TGCGCCAGCAGCGTAAGCGGATCCTACGAGCAGTACTTC. It specifies CASSVSGSYEQYF.

The chain couples TRBV24-1 to TRBJ2-3; 8 bases map to TRBD1. CDR1 KGHDR and CDR2 SFDVKD come from the germline V gene. The CDR3 has 14 residues. V gave up 11 bases and J gave up 4 bases; unmatched junction bases: 10. The CDR3 is CAIPRTGRPDTQYF. CDR3 coding DNA: TGTGCCATCCCCCGGACAGGGAGACCAGATACGCAGTATTTT.

V usage is TRBV11-3 and J usage is TRBJ1-3; perhaps TRBD1 as D (5 bases). CDR3 size: 13 residues. V lost 11 bases and J lost 4, with 15 bases in between. Looked up from germline, CDR1 is SGHNT and CDR2 is YENEEA. The CDR3 DNA reads TGTGCCCACGCGCGGGGGGGAGGAAACACCATATATTTT. Its translation: CAHARGGGNTIYF.

This chain uses TRBV6-1 with TRBJ1-1; 9 bases map to TRBD1. CDR3 length: 15 amino acids. V dropped 1 base and J dropped 4; count of bases not matched to a gene: 4. Germline V gene sequence: CDR1 MNHNS, CDR2 SASEGT. The CDR3 bases are TGTGCCAGCAGTGAAGTAGGACAGGGGATCACTGAAGCTTTCTTT. This codes for CASSEVGQGITEAFF.